These 29 T cell receptor beta chains originate from one sample sequenced in a study of OX40 agonist ivuxolimab in advanced cancers. Assay: immunoSEQ multiplex PCR; the TCRdb copy retains only in-frame clones and omits some. The data hold tens of thousands of clones, with roughly 87% observed a single time. The sequencing here drew on CD4+ or CD8+ T cells sorted from blood, taken in a trial of the OX40 agonist ivuxolimab. The receptors originated from an adult with an advanced solid tumor such as melanoma, head and neck, liver or kidney cancer.

The V and J genes are TRBV2 and TRBJ1-2, with a tentative D call TRBD1 (5 bases). V dropped 8 bases and J dropped 2 bases, with 9 bases sitting between them. The germline V gene has CDR1 SNHLY and CDR2 FYNNEI. The CDR3 loop spans 12 amino acids. The CDR3 protein is CASRAGNYGYTF. The CDR3 DNA reads as TGTGCCAGCCGGGCAGGGAACTATGGCTACACCTTC. Full variable domain (missing parts from reference TRBV2 and TRBJ1-2): EPEVTQTPSHQVTQMGQEVILRCVPISNHLYFYWYRQILGQKVEFLVSFYNNEISEKSEIFDDQFSVERPDGSNFTLKIRSTKLEDSAMYFCASRAGNYGYTFGSGTRLTVV.

This clone was seen just once. The chain joins TRBV9 to TRBJ2-7, with D tentatively TRBD1 (5 bases). Between the trimmed V and J ends, which lost 0 bases and 9 bases, there was a span of 13 bases. Per germline, CDR1 SGDLS and CDR2 YYNGEE. The CDR3 is 13 residues long. The CDR3 reads CASSVDQGAMQYF. CDR3 nucleotides: TGTGCCAGCAGCGTAGATCAAGGGGCGATGCAGTACTTC.

This clone was seen only a few times. The rearrangement joins TRBV7-6 to TRBJ1-6, with unresolved D. Trimming removed 5 bases from V and 9 bases from J, with 14 bases in between. The CDR3 extends over 14 amino acids. Germline V gives CDR1 SGHVS, CDR2 FNYEAQ. This CDR3 is CASSLPTGGSPLHF. The CDR3 nucleotides read TGTGCCAGCAGCCTCCCCACCGGAGGTTCACCCCTCCACTTT.

The CDR3 is CASSTGQGNYGYTF. CDR3 nucleotide sequence: TGTGCCAGCAGTACCGGACAGGGTAACTATGGCTACACCTTC. V is TRBV28 and J is TRBJ1-2; 8 bases are shared with TRBD1. This CDR3 region has 14 residues. Germline V gene lookup returns CDR1 MDHEN and CDR2 SYDVKM. The junction had 3 bases not matched to a gene; V was cut back by 5 bases and J by 1 base.

This rearrangement joins TRBV29-1 to TRBJ1-1; no clear D. CDR1 is SQVTM, CDR2 ANQGSEA, per germline. CDR3 size: 12 residues. With 5 bases removed from V and 1 base from J, the gap between germline ends came to 8 bases. The CDR3 spells CSVSNWNTEAFF. In nucleotides, the CDR3 is TGCAGCGTTTCGAACTGGAACACTGAAGCTTTCTTT.

V gene TRBV7-8 combines with J gene TRBJ1-4, with D unresolved. Between the trimmed V and J ends, which lost 2 bases and 4 bases, there was a span of 14 bases. From germline, CDR1 is SGHVS and CDR2 FQNEAQ. CDR3 size: 16 residues. DNA for the CDR3: TGTGCCAGCAGCTTACGGACGAACGTAGATAATGAAAAACTGTTTTTT. Encoded protein: CASSLRTNVDNEKLFF.

The rearrangement uses TRBV10-1 and TRBJ2-3; D assignment may be TRBD1 or TRBD2 (7 bases each). V gave up 4 bases and J gave up 3 bases, with 14 bases separating them. CDR3 length: 15 amino acids. CDR1 is WNHNN and CDR2 is SYGVQD in the germline V gene (reference sequence). The chain's CDR3 is CASSGGRGLTDTQYF. The CDR3 bases are TGCGCCAGCAGTGGAGGGAGGGGGCTAACAGATACGCAGTATTTT.

The chain joins TRBV18 to TRBJ1-3; D gene unclear. The CDR3 totals 15 residues. In germline, CDR1 is KGHSH, CDR2 LQKENI. V lost 2 bases and J lost 0, with 8 bases in between. As DNA, the CDR3 is TGTGCCAGCTCACCATGGGAGCGCTCTGGAAACACCATATATTTT. It translates to CASSPWERSGNTIYF.

V and J are TRBV2 and TRBJ2-2; 9 bases are shared with TRBD1. Per the germline V gene, CDR1 is SNHLY and CDR2 is FYNNEI. J was trimmed by 5 bases and V by 7 bases; bases with no gene match: 5. This CDR3 is 14 amino acids long. The CDR3 region has the DNA TGTGCCAGCATAGGGACAGGGCTAACCGGGGAGCTGTTTTTT. It codes for CASIGTGLTGELFF.

This chain uses TRBV5-1 with TRBJ2-3; no firm D call. Deletions cut 8 bases from V and 0 bases from J, with 16 bases between. From germline, CDR1 is SGHRS and CDR2 YFSETQ. This CDR3 is 15 amino acids long. CDR3 sequence (DNA): TGCGCCAGTACTCGTCTCCCCCTTAGCACAGATACGCAGTATTTT. Protein product: CASTRLPLSTDTQYF.

V and J are TRBV29-1 and TRBJ1-2, with 7 bases that match TRBD1. V trimming: 6 bases; J trimming: 2 bases; junction bases outside the gene matches: 6. The CDR3 is 13 amino acids. Germline CDR1 and CDR2: SQVTM and ANQGSEA. The CDR3 nucleotides read TGCAGCGTGGTCAAACAGGGGAACTATGGCTACACCTTC. Its protein product is CSVVKQGNYGYTF. The whole variable domain, remainder taken from reference TRBV29-1 and TRBJ1-2, is SAVISQKPSRDICQRGTSLTIQCQVDSQVTMMFWYRQQPGQSLTLIATANQGSEATYESGFVIDKFPISRPNLTFSTLTVSNMSPEDSSIYLCSVVKQGNYGYTFGSGTRLTVV.

The chain combines TRBV15 with TRBJ2-1, with a weak D call TRBD2 (5 bases). CDR1 and CDR2 (germline): LNHNV, YYDKDF (reference sequence). CDR3 length: 12 residues. V was clipped by 1 base and J by 12 bases, with 10 bases between them. The chain's CDR3 is CATSRGHGVQFF. CDR3 sequence (DNA): TGTGCCACCAGCAGAGGACACGGGGTGCAGTTCTTC.

The V gene is TRBV5-4, the J gene TRBJ2-7, with TRBD1 identical over 7 bases. With 4 bases clipped from V and 1 base from J, the junction kept 2 bases outside the gene matches. CDR3 size: 13 residues. Germline V gene data show CDR1 as SGHNT and CDR2 as YYREEE (reference sequence). The chain's CDR3 is CASSQQGSYEQYF. The CDR3 DNA reads TGTGCCAGCAGCCAACAGGGGTCCTACGAGCAGTACTTC.

The V and J genes are TRBV6-6 and TRBJ1-1; 7 nucleotides match TRBD1. V lost 7 bases, J lost 8 bases, and 7 bases stayed unmatched. CDR3 length: 12 amino acids. Germline CDR1 reads MNHNY; CDR2 reads SVGAGI (reference sequence). The CDR3 DNA is TGTGCCAGCACCGTCGCCAGGGGGGAAGCTTTCTTT. Residues: CASTVARGEAFF.

The chain links TRBV7-8 to TRBJ1-1; D is unclear. The CDR3 runs 12 residues. The V and J ends lost 5 bases and 0 bases respectively, with 4 bases between them. CDR1 is SGHVS, CDR2 FQNEAQ, per germline. The CDR3 reads CASSKMNTEAFF. DNA for the CDR3: TGTGCCAGCAGCAAGATGAACACTGAAGCTTTCTTT.

In this sample, this clone turned up a few times. The chain joins TRBV5-1 to TRBJ1-1, with D possibly matching TRBD1 (5 bases). This CDR3 spans 14 amino acids. Germline V gives CDR1 SGHRS, CDR2 YFSETQ. The V end was cut by 3 bases, the J end by 1 base, with 10 bases between. CDR3 sequence: CASSSRTGNTEAFF. The CDR3 DNA follows: TGCGCCAGCAGCTCGCGAACAGGGAACACTGAAGCTTTCTTT.

This clone was observed a single time. The chain employs TRBV6-1 and TRBJ1-6; D is perhaps TRBD1 (6 bases). V lost 7 bases, J lost 7 bases, and 17 bases lay in between. CDR1 MNHNS and CDR2 SASEGT come from the germline V gene. CDR3 length equals 15 residues. DNA for the CDR3: TGTGCCAGCACCTCCCCGGACAGTGTCAATTCACCCCTCCACTTT. Amino acids: CASTSPDSVNSPLHF.

V and J are TRBV7-2 and TRBJ2-5; TRBD2 matches at 10 bases. The tail of the sequence fits TRBJ2-7 better, so the J call may be wrong. This CDR3 comprises 15 residues. CDR1 SGHTA and CDR2 FQGNSA come from the germline V gene. DNA of the CDR3: TGTGCCAGCACCCTGACTAGCGGGTATTTCGACGAGCAGTACTTC. This translates into CASTLTSGYFDEQYF.

J is TRBJ2-2 and V is TRBV6-6, with D possibly TRBD2 on 5 matching bases. CDR1 is MNHNY and CDR2 is SVGAGI in the germline V gene (reference sequence). The CDR3 spans 12 residues. Trimming pared 6 bases from V and 3 bases from J, leaving 5 bases between. This chain's CDR3 is CASRDYTGELFF. Written as DNA, the CDR3 is TGTGCCAGCAGGGACTACACCGGGGAGCTGTTTTTT.

The chain is built from TRBV7-8 and TRBJ2-7; 7 bases agree with TRBD1. The V gene end was trimmed by 5 bases and the J gene end by 4 bases; junction bases not matched to a gene: 14. Germline loops: CDR1 SGHVS, CDR2 FQNEAQ. CDR3 length: 16 residues. CDR3 sequence: CASSAGPGTVVYEQYF. CDR3 DNA sequence: TGTGCCAGCAGCGCGGGTCCCGGGACAGTGGTTTACGAGCAGTACTTC.

The chain combines TRBV9 with TRBJ2-5; D is ambiguous. Between the trimmed V and J ends, which lost 0 bases and 5 bases, there was a span of 8 bases. The CDR3 length is 13 residues. Germline V gives CDR1 SGDLS, CDR2 YYNGEE. In nucleotides, the CDR3 is TGTGCCAGCAGCGTAGATCCATTCGAGACCCAGTACTTC. Its protein is CASSVDPFETQYF.

The genes are TRBV9 and TRBJ2-3; D remains unclear. In germline, CDR1 is SGDLS, CDR2 YYNGEE. The CDR3 totals 16 residues. V was trimmed by 0 bases and J by 1 base, leaving 12 bases between them. This chain's CDR3 is CASSVDNYGGTDTQYF. CDR3 DNA sequence: TGTGCCAGCAGCGTAGATAACTATGGTGGCACAGATACGCAGTATTTT.

The rearrangement joins TRBV7-9 to TRBJ1-1; the D is unclear. CDR3 length: 14 residues. Per the germline V gene, CDR1 is SEHNR and CDR2 is FQNEAQ (reference sequence). The V end was cut by 7 bases, the J end by 1 base, with 13 bases between. Written as DNA, the CDR3 is TGTGCCAGCACCCGTCGGGCAGGGAACACTGAAGCTTTCTTT. Its protein is CASTRRAGNTEAFF. Variable domain in full (rest from reference TRBV7-9 and TRBJ1-1): DTGVSQNPRHKITKRGQNVTFRCDPISEHNRLYWYRQTLGQGPEFLTYFQNEAQLEKSRLLSDRFSAERPKGSFSTLEIQRTEQGDSAMYLCASTRRAGNTEAFFGQGTRLTVV.

The chain joins TRBV27 to TRBJ1-4, with D possibly being TRBD1 (5 bases). Trimming took 7 bases from V and 7 from J, leaving 16 bases between them. The CDR3 has 14 residues. Germline-derived CDR1 and CDR2 are MNHEY and SMNVEV (reference sequence). Written as DNA, the CDR3 is TGTGCCAGCACCCAGAGGGGCGTGAGTGAAAAACTGTTTTTT. Translation: CASTQRGVSEKLFF.

The CDR3 DNA sequence: TGTGCCAGTAGTATAGATCTTCGACAGCAAGAGACCCAGTACTTC. As protein: CASSIDLRQQETQYF. V is TRBV19 and J is TRBJ2-5; possible D gene TRBD1, 5 bases. The CDR3 sequence is 15 residues long. Trimming pared 0 bases from V and 2 bases from J, leaving 10 bases between. Germline CDR1 is LNHDA and CDR2 is SQIVND (reference sequence).

In this sample, this clone turned up a few times. CDR3 protein: CASSETGYGYTF. CDR3 nucleotide sequence: TGTGCCAGCAGCGAAACAGGGTATGGCTACACCTTC. V gene TRBV11-2 combines with J gene TRBJ1-2; D may be TRBD1 (6 bases). The CDR3 runs to 12 residues. Trimming pared 5 bases from V and 5 bases from J, leaving 9 bases between. Germline V gives CDR1 SGHAT, CDR2 FQNNGV.

V is TRBV19 and J is TRBJ1-5; 9 nucleotides agree with TRBD1. Germline CDR1 LNHDA, CDR2 SQIVND (reference sequence). CDR3 length equals 15 residues. V lost 7 bases and J lost 3; bases outside the gene matches: 7. The CDR3 sequence is CASTPGQGPNQPQHF. In DNA form, the CDR3 reads TGTGCCAGTACCCCGGGACAGGGACCCAATCAGCCCCAGCATTTT.

The genes are TRBV14 and TRBJ1-2; D remains ambiguous. Germline lookup yields CDR1 SGHDN and CDR2 FVKESK. The V and J ends lost 0 bases and 3 bases respectively, with 17 bases between them. This CDR3 is 17 amino acids long. CDR3 in amino acids: CASSQDFGRRRDYGYTF. CDR3 nucleotide sequence: TGTGCCAGCAGCCAAGATTTCGGCCGGAGACGGGACTATGGCTACACCTTC. The full variable domain, its missing parts supplied by reference TRBV14 and TRBJ1-2, is EAGVTQFPSHSVIEKGQTVTLRCDPISGHDNLYWYRRVMGKEIKFLLHFVKESKQDESGMPNNRFLAERTGGTYSTLKVQPAELEDSGVYFCASSQDFGRRRDYGYTFGSGTRLTVV.

The chain uses TRBV7-2 and TRBJ2-1; TRBD2 might be the D (6 bases). This CDR3 is built from 16 residues. V lost 6 bases, J lost 0 bases, and 15 bases lay in between. The germline gives CDR1 SGHTA, CDR2 FQGNSA. CDR3 sequence (DNA): TGTGCCAGCAGGGCCCCGGCGGGATTCTCCTACAATGAGCAGTTCTTC. Protein sequence: CASRAPAGFSYNEQFF. Full variable domain (outside the CDR3, taken from reference TRBV7-2 and TRBJ2-1): GAGVSQSPSNKVTEKGKDVELRCDPISGHTALYWYRQSLGQGLEFLIYFQGNSAPDKSGLPSDRFSAERTGGSVSTLTIQRTQQEDSAVYLCASRAPAGFSYNEQFFGPGTRLTVL.